The T cell receptor (beta chain) described here comes from a study of T cells after yellow fever vaccination. V dropped 5 bases and J dropped 6; count of bases not matched to a gene: 8. This CDR3 has 15 amino acids. Germline CDR1 and CDR2: LNHDA and SQIVND (reference sequence). TCRdb re-called the 5' RACE reads with MiXCR, one entry per CDR3 protein. Of 450,000 to 650,000 distinct CDR3 sequences detected, approximately 15% appear once; the ten largest clones hold around 15%. This sequence joins TRBV19 and TRBJ2-1; TRBD1 matches at 9 bases. The source was PBMCs, collected on the day of the yellow fever booster vaccination. The source is a man aged 30 to 39 who received the YFV17D yellow fever vaccine. The chain's CDR3 is CASSLRDRVINEQFF. The CDR3 bases are TGTGCCAGTAGTCTCCGGGACAGGGTTATCAATGAGCAGTTCTTC.